The clone carrying this TCR beta chain has only one observation. The method was immunoSEQ multiplex PCR; TCRdb's version includes in-frame clones alone and lacks a portion of them. The sample has some 300,000 clones, about 85% seen once. The CDR3 runs 15 residues. V lost 4 bases to trimming and J lost 3 bases; unmatched junction nucleotides: 7. Per the germline V gene, CDR1 is SGHTS and CDR2 is YDEGEE. The sample is drawn from a study of blood T cell repertoires in COVID-19. Study background: Sites in the United States, Italy and Spain provided acute and convalescent COVID-19 samples.

J is TRBJ2-7 and V is TRBV5-8, with 10 bases aligning to TRBD1. The sequenced sample was peripheral blood. This TCR came from a woman in her forties or fifties with active or convalescent COVID-19. DNA for the CDR3: TGTGCCAGCAGCCGCGGGACAGGGGTTGTCTACGAGCAGTACTTC. Translated, it gives CASSRGTGVVYEQYF. Based on the CDR3 plus reference TRBV5-8 and TRBJ2-7, the full variable domain is EAGVTQSPTHLIKTRGQQATLRCSPISGHTSVYWYQQALGLGLQFLLWYDEGEERNRGNFPPRFSGRQFPNYSSELNVNALELEDSALYLCASSRGTGVVYEQYFGPGTRLTVT.